This record covers a single TCR beta chain. Together with a sample-barcoded 5' primer, a J-beta primer mix was included in a second PCR lasting about 6 to 12 cycles. MiXCR, run by TCRdb on the 5' RACE reads, gives a single entry per CDR3 protein. In the table there are about 1 million distinct CDR3 sequences, more than 35% of which are singletons. The data were obtained in a study of blood T cells in healthy people across ages. V was pared by 0 bases and J by 7 bases, with 2 bases of the junction left unmatched. The CDR3 is 13 amino acids. CDR1 and CDR2 from the germline V gene are SGHNT and YYREEE (reference sequence).

Sequenced sample: blood. The gene calls are TRBV5-4 and TRBJ2-3; TRBD2 aligns across 7 bases. The TCR was taken from a woman in her sixties in good health. Here the CDR3 reads CASSLDGRYTQYF. The DNA for the CDR3 is TGTGCCAGCAGCTTGGACGGGAGGTATACGCAGTATTTT.